Described below is a single T cell receptor beta chain sequence and its context. The antigen is not known. This sample stems from a study of CD4+ T cells in melanoma. V gave up 6 bases and J gave up 6 bases, with 18 bases separating them. The germline gives CDR1 MNHEY, CDR2 SVGAGI. The CDR3 is 15 residues long. Points from the study as a whole: A reported correlation linked neoantigen-specific CD4+ T cells to CD8+, macrophage and B cell function. Reportedly, melanoma neoantigen-specific CD4+ T cells showed varied differentiation states.

TCRdb keeps only in-frame clones here, not all; method: immunoSEQ multiplex PCR. In the table there are around 10,000 clones, roughly two thirds of which are singletons. The chain uses TRBV6-5 and TRBJ1-5, with a tentative D call TRBD1 (5 bases). The TCR comes from a human donor with melanoma. The sample was cells from a culture (not recorded whether cultured in vitro). CDR3 loop: CASRPLYWGSQPQHF. CDR3 sequence (DNA): TGTGCCAGCAGGCCCCTTTATTGGGGGAGTCAGCCCCAGCATTTT.